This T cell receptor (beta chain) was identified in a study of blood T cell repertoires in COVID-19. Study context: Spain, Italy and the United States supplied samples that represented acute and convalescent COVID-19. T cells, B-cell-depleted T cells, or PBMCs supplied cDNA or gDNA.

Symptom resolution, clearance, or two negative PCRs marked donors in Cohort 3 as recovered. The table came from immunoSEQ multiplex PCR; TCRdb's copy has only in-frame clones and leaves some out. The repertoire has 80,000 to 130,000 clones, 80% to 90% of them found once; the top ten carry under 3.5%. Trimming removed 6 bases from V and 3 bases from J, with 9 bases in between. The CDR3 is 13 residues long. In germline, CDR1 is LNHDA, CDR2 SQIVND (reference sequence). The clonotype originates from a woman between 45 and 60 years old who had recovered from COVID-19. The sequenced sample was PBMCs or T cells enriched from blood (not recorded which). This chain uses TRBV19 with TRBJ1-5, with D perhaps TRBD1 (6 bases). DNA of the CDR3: TGTGCCAGTAGACTGGGGGCCAATCAGCCCCAGCATTTT. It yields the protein CASRLGANQPQHF.